This TCR beta chain appears in the sequencing data of a study of blood T cell repertoires in COVID-19. Study summary: Acute-phase and convalescent COVID-19 samples originated in the United States, Italy and Spain. The cDNA or gDNA used as material had been derived from T cells, B-cell-depleted T cells, or PBMCs.

Cohorts were assigned according to the clinical history that participants reported. The germline V and J ends were trimmed by 5 bases and 1 base, with 11 bases remaining between them. CDR3 size: 14 residues. Germline V gene data show CDR1 as KGHSH and CDR2 as LQKENI. In the original analysis: Reference gene primer amplification in the assay estimated nucleated cell counts. The repertoire was sequenced with immunoSEQ multiplex PCR; TCRdb's copy has only in-frame clones and lacks some. The V and J calls and clone size come from that table; D and trimming were worked out from the DNA. The sample has under 300,000 clones, approximately 90% seen once.

This chain connects TRBV18 to TRBJ2-5; possibly TRBD2 for D (5 bases). The sequence was obtained from a woman in her twenties or thirties with acute COVID-19. Sequencing was carried out using PBMCs or T cells enriched from blood (not recorded which). The CDR3 spells CASSSREPQETQYF. CDR3 nucleotides: TGTGCCAGCTCATCTAGGGAGCCCCAAGAGACCCAGTACTTC. Combining the CDR3 with reference TRBV18 and TRBJ2-5 gives the whole variable domain NAGVMQNPRHLVRRRGQEARLRCSPMKGHSHVYWYRQLPEEGLKFMVYLQKENIIDESGMPKERFSAEFPKEGPSILRIQQVVRGDSAAYFCASSSREPQETQYFGPGTRLLVL.